What follows are 14 T cell receptor beta chains derived from one specimen sequenced in a study of metastatic and nonmetastatic thyroid tumors. Every patient underwent thyroid surgery untreated. MiXCR re-clonotyped the PCR reads for TCRdb. The sample lists 20,000 or so clones; approximately 22% were seen once. Sequenced input: adjacent normal tissue. All receptors derive from a female donor with papillary thyroid cancer or a benign thyroid nodule (not recorded which). Some clones in this sample may be carry-over from other donors' samples.

Notes on this clone: At one boundary the junction diverges from the germline segment, which might be a read error. The chain combines TRBV6-1 with TRBJ1-6, with no clear D. The CDR3 consists of 15 residues. Germline V lookup: CDR1 MNHNS, CDR2 SASEGT. In DNA, the CDR3 is TGTGCCAGCAGTGAAATAAGCAACCCAAATTCACACCTCCACTTT. It encodes CASSEISNPNSHLHF.

This clone was seen only a few times. The rearrangement uses TRBV15 and TRBJ2-7, with D tentatively TRBD1 (6 bases). The CDR3 loop spans 13 amino acids. The V end lost 3 bases, the J end lost 2 bases, and 8 bases lay between the germline ends. Germline V gene lookup returns CDR1 LNHNV and CDR2 YYDKDF (reference sequence). The CDR3 spells CATSRYRAYEQYF. The CDR3 coding sequence is TGTGCCACCAGCAGGTACAGGGCCTACGAGCAGTACTTC.

This clone was found many times. The V gene is TRBV28, the J gene TRBJ1-1; D is perhaps TRBD1 (6 bases). The CDR3 contains 14 residues. The ends were cut back, 7 bases at V and 5 bases at J, with 17 bases in the middle. Germline V lookup: CDR1 MDHEN, CDR2 SYDVKM. For the CDR3, the DNA is TGTGCCAGCACCCCCCGGGCAGGGGTAACTGAAGCTTTCTTT. This translates into CASTPRAGVTEAFF.

This clone was seen a few times. V is TRBV6-1 and J is TRBJ1-5; maybe TRBD1 (5 bases). The ends were cut back, 10 bases at V and 4 bases at J, with 20 bases in the middle. The CDR3 consists of 15 residues. Germline V CDR1 and CDR2: MNHNS, SASEGT. The CDR3 reads CATGRGSPGNQPQHF. As DNA, the CDR3 is TGTGCCACGGGGAGGGGCTCCCCCGGGAATCAGCCCCAGCATTTT.

At least ten counts were recorded for this clone. The genes are TRBV30 and TRBJ2-1; 7 bases line up with TRBD2. V trimming: 2 bases; J trimming: 8 bases; junction bases outside the gene matches: 12. Germline lookup yields CDR1 GTSNPN and CDR2 SVGIG (reference sequence). This CDR3 has 15 residues. The CDR3 DNA follows: TGTGCCTGGAGTTCGGGGGAGGGCGGTAGCGATGAGCAGTTCTTC. Translated, it gives CAWSSGEGGSDEQFF.

The chain joins TRBV5-4 to TRBJ2-2; either TRBD1 or TRBD2 may supply D (6 bases each). This CDR3 contains 14 residues. CDR1 and CDR2 from the germline V gene are SGHNT and YYREEE (reference sequence). The V gene lost 4 bases and the J gene lost 5 bases, with 12 bases spanning the gap. The CDR3 sequence: CASSPGAETGELFF. In DNA form, the CDR3 reads TGTGCCAGCAGCCCGGGGGCTGAAACCGGGGAGCTGTTTTTT.

V gene TRBV20-1 combines with J gene TRBJ2-1; 7 nucleotides match TRBD2. J lost 12 bases, V lost 8 bases, and 19 bases had no gene match. Germline lookup yields CDR1 DFQATT and CDR2 SNEGSKA (reference sequence). The CDR3 has 14 amino acids. The CDR3 coding sequence is TGCAGTCCAATCACCGGGACTACCAGAAATTCGCAGTTCTTC. Translated, it gives CSPITGTTRNSQFF.

This sequence joins TRBV6-1 and TRBJ2-2, with D uncertain. V shed 3 bases and J shed 1 base, with 6 bases lying between them. The CDR3 is made up of 14 amino acids. Per the germline V gene, CDR1 is MNHNS and CDR2 is SASEGT. CDR3 sequence (DNA): TGTGCCAGCAGTGATTGGGGGAACACCGGGGAGCTGTTTTTT. Protein sequence: CASSDWGNTGELFF.

The table lists this clone with a few counts. V gene TRBV27 combines with J gene TRBJ1-4; maybe TRBD1 (5 bases). Trimming removed 6 bases from V and 8 bases from J, with 19 bases in between. CDR3 length: 15 residues. Germline V gene sequence: CDR1 MNHEY, CDR2 SMNVEV (reference sequence). The CDR3 region is CASRRQRGEGEKLFF. The CDR3 region has the DNA TGTGCCAGCAGACGCCAACGGGGGGAGGGGGAAAAACTGTTTTTT.

The rearrangement joins TRBV5-4 to TRBJ2-2, with D perhaps TRBD2 (5 bases). V was trimmed by 4 bases and J by 6 bases, leaving 16 bases between them. This CDR3 region has 15 residues. The V gene's germline CDR1 is SGHNT and CDR2 YYREEE (reference sequence). The CDR3 loop reads CASSPRERAPGELFF. The DNA of the CDR3 is TGTGCCAGCAGCCCGAGGGAACGGGCCCCCGGGGAGCTGTTTTTT.

This clone is classed as large. Other DNA sequences in the sample encode the same CDR3. The chain uses TRBV28 and TRBJ1-5; 10 bases are a match to TRBD1. Germline assignment: CDR1 MDHEN and CDR2 SYDVKM. The CDR3 length is 18 residues. V was clipped by 6 bases and J by 6 bases; unmatched bases: 17. CDR3 region: CASSRGWGSTGGLQPQHF. The DNA of the CDR3 is TGTGCCAGCAGCCGGGGGTGGGGGTCGACAGGGGGCCTTCAGCCCCAGCATTTT.

Here the CDR3 DNA reads TGCAGTGCTAGTGATGGGGGCTGGCAGCCCCAGCATTTT. Residues: CSASDGGWQPQHF. The chain employs TRBV20-1 and TRBJ1-5, with a possible D match to TRBD1 (6 bases). Per the germline V gene, CDR1 is DFQATT and CDR2 is SNEGSKA (reference sequence). The length of the CDR3 is 13 residues. V shed 3 bases and J shed 7 bases, with 13 bases lying between them.

This clone was observed a handful of times. The CDR3 loop is CAISGGGTPFNNEQFF. In nucleotides, the CDR3 is TGTGCCATCAGTGGAGGTGGGACACCCTTTAACAATGAGCAGTTCTTC. The chain employs TRBV10-3 and TRBJ2-1, with TRBD1 as a possible D gene (6 bases). This CDR3 comprises 16 residues. V lost 4 bases to trimming and J lost 5 bases, with 18 bases between them. In germline, CDR1 is ENHRY, CDR2 SYGVKD.

The rearrangement links TRBV7-3 to TRBJ2-1, with 7 bases lining up with TRBD2. V dropped 0 bases and J dropped 5; count of bases not matched to a gene: 4. This CDR3 comprises 15 residues. Germline CDR1 is SGHTA and CDR2 is FQGTGA. CDR3 bases: TGTGCCAGCAGCTTAACACTAGCGAGGAACAATGAGCAGTTCTTC. This encodes CASSLTLARNNEQFF.